This is a list of T cell receptor beta chains from one sample in a study of regulatory T cells in long-lasting Graves disease. TCRdb reanalysed the multiplex PCR reads using MiXCR and keeps one entry per CDR3 protein. This table has about 660,000 distinct CDR3 sequences, about 32% appearing once. Material: peripheral blood mononuclear cells (PBMCs), obtained when the disease was refractory, from a patient treated with antithyroid drugs. The receptors here all came from a female donor with Graves disease. The CDR3 runs from the conserved cysteine through the conserved F or W.

J gene,V gene,CDR3 protein
TRBJ2-1,TRBV6-1,CATEGRSANEQFF
TRBJ2-2,TRBV12-3/TRBV12-4,CASSLAVGSEGELFF
TRBJ2-7,TRBV29-1,CSVEDSSYEQYF
TRBJ1-5,TRBV20-1,CSATGTAINQPQHF
TRBJ1-4,TRBV27,CASTDSSNEKLFF
TRBJ2-4,TRBV18,CASSPGTRGGIQYF
TRBJ2-5,TRBV11-2,CASSLGTSGRGETQYF
TRBJ1-5,TRBV19,CANGPRKQPQHF
TRBJ1-2,TRBV5-5,CASSQEDGRDYGYTF
TRBJ2-7,TRBV12-3/TRBV12-4,CASTPSTVAEQYF
TRBJ1-3,TRBV27,CASSLRQGVSGNTIYF
TRBJ2-7,TRBV10-3,CATGAGATRGQYF
TRBJ2-2,TRBV6-2/TRBV6-3,CASSYSEGLRTGELFF
TRBJ2-2,TRBV12-3/TRBV12-4,CASSLRLDTGELFF
TRBJ1-1,TRBV2,CASSRWGTGSTEAFF
TRBJ2-5,TRBV10-2,CATLGVAGVETQYF
TRBJ1-6,TRBV13,CASSLDRSSYNSPLHF
TRBJ2-6,TRBV27,CASSLIPGSGANVLTF